These 16 T cell receptor beta chains were sequenced from one sample in a study of blood T cells in healthy people across ages. The second PCR ran about 6 to 11 cycles with a sample-barcoded 5' primer and J-beta primers. TCRdb reprocessed the 5' RACE reads with MiXCR, giving one entry per CDR3 protein. The sample comprises roughly 800,000 distinct CDR3 sequences, approximately 25% of which are singletons, and roughly 9% rests with the top ten. The same sample was also studied in work on T cells of mothers and their children.

The material sequenced was blood. Source of these receptors: a boy younger than 18 in good health.

The V gene is TRBV12-5, the J gene TRBJ2-2; the D is unclear. Trimming took 1 base from V and 6 from J, leaving 3 bases between them. The CDR3 runs to 12 residues. Germline CDR1 reads LGHNT; CDR2 reads FRNRAP. The CDR3 region is CASGLGSGELFF. Here the CDR3 DNA reads TGTGCTAGTGGTTTGGGGTCCGGGGAGCTGTTTTTT.

This clonotype was detected a few times. The chain joins TRBV2 to TRBJ1-4, with D possibly being TRBD1 (5 bases). Germline values: CDR1 SNHLY, CDR2 FYNNEI. This CDR3 has 15 amino acids. V was clipped by 6 bases and J by 3 bases, with 14 bases between them. This chain's CDR3 is CASRGAEVPNEKLFF. Written as DNA, the CDR3 is TGTGCCAGCAGAGGGGCCGAAGTCCCTAATGAAAAACTGTTTTTT.

This clonotype was observed a few times. The V gene is TRBV9, the J gene TRBJ1-2, with D uncertain. The CDR3 extends over 13 amino acids. V was shortened by 0 bases and J by 6 bases, with 9 bases between the two germline ends. CDR1 and CDR2 from the germline V gene are SGDLS and YYNGEE. CDR3 sequence reads: CASSVGTGDGYTF. The CDR3 DNA is TGTGCCAGCAGCGTAGGGACGGGCGATGGCTACACCTTC.

V usage is TRBV3-1 and J usage is TRBJ2-5; D remains ambiguous. The tail of the sequence fits TRBJ2-7 better, so the J call may be wrong. Germline V gene sequence: CDR1 LGHDT, CDR2 YNNKEL (reference sequence). This CDR3 contains 15 residues. CDR3 DNA: TGTGCCAGCAGCCAAGAGCCAGGCCCACCCTACGAGCAGTACTTC. Translating gives CASSQEPGPPYEQYF.

The J gene is TRBJ2-3, the V gene TRBV12-3 or TRBV12-4, with TRBD1 matching over 9 bases. Trimming took 6 bases from V and 7 from J; bases not matched to a gene: 8. The CDR3 covers 14 residues. The CDR3 sequence is CASSRRQGGNTQYF. In DNA form, the CDR3 reads TGTGCCAGCAGCCGCCGACAGGGGGGGAATACGCAGTATTTT.

The chain recombines TRBV12-3 or TRBV12-4 with TRBJ2-1; 10 bases are a match to TRBD2. After removal of 4 bases from V and 7 bases from J, the junction contained 7 bases not matched to a gene. The CDR3 totals 15 residues. The CDR3 DNA is TGTGCCAGCAGTTCCACTAGCGGGGATTGGAATGAGCAGTTCTTC. The encoded protein is CASSSTSGDWNEQFF.

The table lists this clonotype with a few counts. V is TRBV10-3 and J is TRBJ2-5; 9 nucleotides agree with TRBD2. Matching the DNA end better, TRBJ2-7 makes the J call doubtful. CDR3 length: 14 amino acids. In germline, CDR1 is ENHRY, CDR2 SYGVKD. The CDR3: CATSSREGAYEQYF. As DNA, the CDR3 is TGTGCCACATCATCGCGGGAGGGAGCGTACGAGCAGTACTTC.

This clonotype appeared a single time. At one of its ends the junction is not consistent with the germline gene, which may arise from a read error. The rearrangement links TRBV7-9 to TRBJ2-5; D is undetermined. The CDR3 runs to 8 residues. Germline V gives CDR1 SEHNR, CDR2 FQNEAQ (reference sequence). This CDR3 reads CASSASDF. The CDR3 region has the DNA TGTGCCAGCAGCGCTAGTGACTTC.

V and J are TRBV2 and TRBJ2-5; no reliable D call. The assigned J gene may be wrong: the sequence end matches TRBJ2-1 better. CDR3 length: 13 residues. Per germline, CDR1 SNHLY and CDR2 FYNNEI. The CDR3 is CASGIGVYNEQFF. The CDR3, as DNA: TGTGCCAGCGGGATTGGGGTATACAATGAGCAGTTCTTC.

This clonotype appeared a few times. V is TRBV6-6 and J is TRBJ1-3; no clear D. CDR3 length equals 16 residues. CDR1 and CDR2 from the germline V gene are MNHNY and SVGAGI (reference sequence). V was pared by 6 bases and J by 0 bases, with 15 bases between. CDR3 DNA sequence: TGTGCCAGCAGGGGGTGGGAGGCCCACTCTGGAAACACCATATATTTT. Translated: CASRGWEAHSGNTIYF.

The V and J genes are TRBV20-1 and TRBJ1-2; tentative D call: TRBD1 (5 bases). Germline values: CDR1 DFQATT, CDR2 SNEGSKA (reference sequence). The CDR3 has 13 amino acids. Trimming removed 5 bases from V and 8 bases from J, with 18 bases in between. CDR3 nucleotides: TGCAGTGCTTACGACGGGGGACCTGGAGGCTACACCTTC. Its translation is CSAYDGGPGGYTF.

This clonotype has only a few counts. The DNA for the CDR3 is TGTGCCAGCAGTTTCCTAACAGCTCGCTACACCTTC. Protein product: CASSFLTARYTF. This chain joins TRBV6-5 and TRBJ1-2; D unclear. There are 12 residues in the CDR3. The V end was cut by 4 bases, the J end by 9 bases, with 12 bases between. Germline V CDR1 and CDR2: MNHEY, SVGAGI.

This clonotype came up a few times. The V and J genes are TRBV12-3 or TRBV12-4 and TRBJ2-1; TRBD1 aligns across 7 bases. The CDR3 has 14 residues. The J segment lost 8 bases and the V segment lost 6 bases, leaving 10 bases of the junction unmatched. The CDR3 bases are TGTGCCAGCAGCCCAGGACAGGTTGACGATGAGCAGTTCTTC. It codes for CASSPGQVDDEQFF.

The CDR3 spells CSARVRSSGSVFNEQFF. The CDR3 nucleotides read TGCAGTGCTAGAGTTCGGTCTAGCGGGAGTGTGTTCAATGAGCAGTTCTTC. The chain couples TRBV20-1 to TRBJ2-1; TRBD2 agrees at 10 bases. J was trimmed by 6 bases and V by 1 base; bases with no gene match: 12. Germline V CDR1 and CDR2: DFQATT, SNEGSKA (reference sequence). This CDR3 spans 17 amino acids.

This clonotype was recorded a few times. The V gene is TRBV2, the J gene TRBJ2-1; 8 nucleotides line up with TRBD1. The junction had 6 bases not matched to a gene; V was cut back by 6 bases and J by 8 bases. Germline V gene sequence: CDR1 SNHLY, CDR2 FYNNEI. The CDR3 consists of 13 residues. The CDR3 loop reads CASRLETGDEQFF. The CDR3 DNA follows: TGTGCCAGCAGGTTGGAGACAGGGGATGAGCAGTTCTTC.

There are a few counts of this clonotype. The CDR3 spells CASSLLGQKDEQYF. The CDR3 region has the DNA TGTGCCAGCAGTTTATTAGGCCAAAAAGACGAGCAGTACTTC. This chain joins TRBV28 and TRBJ2-7, with no clear D. The CDR3 sequence is 14 residues long. Germline CDR1 MDHEN, CDR2 SYDVKM. Trimming pared 1 base from V and 5 bases from J, leaving 12 bases between.